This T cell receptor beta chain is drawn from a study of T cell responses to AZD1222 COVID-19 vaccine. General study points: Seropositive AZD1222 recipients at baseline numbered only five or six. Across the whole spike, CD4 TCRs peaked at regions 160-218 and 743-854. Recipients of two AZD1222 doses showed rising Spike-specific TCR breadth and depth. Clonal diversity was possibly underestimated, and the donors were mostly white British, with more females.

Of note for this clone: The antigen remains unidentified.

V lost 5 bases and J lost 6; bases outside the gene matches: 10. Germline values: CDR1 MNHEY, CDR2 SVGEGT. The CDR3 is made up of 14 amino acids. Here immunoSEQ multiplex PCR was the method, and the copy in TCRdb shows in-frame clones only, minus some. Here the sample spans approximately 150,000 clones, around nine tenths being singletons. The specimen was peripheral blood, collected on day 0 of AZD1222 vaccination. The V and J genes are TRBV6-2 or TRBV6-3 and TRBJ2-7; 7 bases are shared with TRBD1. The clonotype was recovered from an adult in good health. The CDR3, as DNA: TGTGCCAGCAGTACGAATAGGGGGCTTGGCGAGCAGTACTTC. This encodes CASSTNRGLGEQYF.